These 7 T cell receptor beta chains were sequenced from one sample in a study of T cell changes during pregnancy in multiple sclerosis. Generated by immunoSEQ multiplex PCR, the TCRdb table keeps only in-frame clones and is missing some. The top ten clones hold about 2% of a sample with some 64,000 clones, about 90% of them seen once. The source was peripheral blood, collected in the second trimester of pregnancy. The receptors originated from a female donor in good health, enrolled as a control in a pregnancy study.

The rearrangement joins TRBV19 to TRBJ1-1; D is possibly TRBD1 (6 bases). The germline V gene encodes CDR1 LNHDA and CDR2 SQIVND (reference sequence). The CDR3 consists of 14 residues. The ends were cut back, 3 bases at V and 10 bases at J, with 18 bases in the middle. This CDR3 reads CASSMLWGPRLAFF. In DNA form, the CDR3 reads TGTGCCAGTAGTATGTTATGGGGGCCCCGTCTAGCTTTCTTT.

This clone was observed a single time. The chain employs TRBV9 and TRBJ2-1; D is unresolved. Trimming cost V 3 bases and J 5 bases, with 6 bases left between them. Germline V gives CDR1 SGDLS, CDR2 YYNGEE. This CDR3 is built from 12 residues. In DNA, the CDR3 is TGTGCCAGCAGCGGACTTGACAATGAGCAGTTCTTC. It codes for CASSGLDNEQFF. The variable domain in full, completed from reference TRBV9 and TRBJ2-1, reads DSGVTQTPKHLITATGQRVTLRCSPRSGDLSVYWYQQSLDQGLQFLIQYYNGEERAKGNILERFSAQQFPDLHSELNLSSLELGDSALYFCASSGLDNEQFFGPGTRLTVL.

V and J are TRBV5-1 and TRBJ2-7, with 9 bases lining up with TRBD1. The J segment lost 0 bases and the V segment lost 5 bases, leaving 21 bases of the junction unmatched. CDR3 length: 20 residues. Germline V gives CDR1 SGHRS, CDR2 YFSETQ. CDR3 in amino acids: CASSSKVGTGSLMGSYEQYF. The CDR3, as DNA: TGCGCCAGCAGTTCCAAGGTGGGGACAGGGAGCTTGATGGGCTCCTACGAGCAGTACTTC.

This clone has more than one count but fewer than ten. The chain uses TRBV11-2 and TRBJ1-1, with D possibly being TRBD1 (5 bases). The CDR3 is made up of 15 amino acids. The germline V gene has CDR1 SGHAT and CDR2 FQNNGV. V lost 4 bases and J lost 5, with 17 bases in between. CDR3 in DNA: TGTGCCAGCAGCTCTCGCGTGGCTCGGGGGACTGAAGCTTTCTTT. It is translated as CASSSRVARGTEAFF.

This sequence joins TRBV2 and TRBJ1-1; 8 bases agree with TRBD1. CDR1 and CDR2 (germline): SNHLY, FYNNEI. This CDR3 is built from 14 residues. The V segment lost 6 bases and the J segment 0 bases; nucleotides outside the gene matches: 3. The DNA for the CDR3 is TGTGCCAGCAGGGTGACAGGGGTGAACACTGAAGCTTTCTTT. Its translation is CASRVTGVNTEAFF.

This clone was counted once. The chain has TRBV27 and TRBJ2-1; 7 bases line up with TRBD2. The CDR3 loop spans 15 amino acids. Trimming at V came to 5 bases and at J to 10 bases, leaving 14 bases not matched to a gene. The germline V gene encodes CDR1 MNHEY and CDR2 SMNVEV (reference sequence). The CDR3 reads CASSIAGVSRGEQFF. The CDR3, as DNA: TGTGCCAGCAGTATTGCGGGAGTCTCCAGAGGGGAGCAGTTCTTC.

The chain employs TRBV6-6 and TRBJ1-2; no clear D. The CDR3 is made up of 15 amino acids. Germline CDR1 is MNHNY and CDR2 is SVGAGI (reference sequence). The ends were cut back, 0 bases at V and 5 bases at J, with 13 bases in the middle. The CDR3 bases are TGTGCCAGCAGTTACTCGGAGGGATCGGAGTATGGCTACACCTTC. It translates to CASSYSEGSEYGYTF.